The T cell receptor beta chain described here comes from a study of regulatory dendritic cells for organ transplantation. CD4+ or CD8+ T cells were sorted as naive CD45RA+ or memory CD45RO+. CDR1 and CDR2 (germline): SGDLS, YYNGEE. The CDR3 is 14 residues long. Between the trimmed V and J ends, which lost 3 bases and 0 bases, there was a span of 7 bases. Points from the study as a whole: Alloreactive memory CD8+ T cell pools varied considerably between individuals. Memory CD8+ T cells were the most oligoclonal; naive cells were highly diverse. Memory CD8+ clonal expansion seemed more limited with regulatory than mature dendritic cells.

Assay: immunoSEQ multiplex PCR; the TCRdb copy retains only in-frame clones and omits some. The table shows under 30,000 clones, with roughly 79% occurring only once. With respect to this clone: Its antigen remains unidentified.

The origin of this receptor is a human donor in good health. The sample was memory CD4+ T cells from blood. Regarding subset: CD45RO+ memory T cells. The V and J genes are TRBV9 and TRBJ2-4, with no clear D. The CDR3 here is CASSGELAKNIQYF. CDR3 bases: TGTGCCAGCAGCGGAGAACTAGCCAAAAACATTCAGTACTTC.